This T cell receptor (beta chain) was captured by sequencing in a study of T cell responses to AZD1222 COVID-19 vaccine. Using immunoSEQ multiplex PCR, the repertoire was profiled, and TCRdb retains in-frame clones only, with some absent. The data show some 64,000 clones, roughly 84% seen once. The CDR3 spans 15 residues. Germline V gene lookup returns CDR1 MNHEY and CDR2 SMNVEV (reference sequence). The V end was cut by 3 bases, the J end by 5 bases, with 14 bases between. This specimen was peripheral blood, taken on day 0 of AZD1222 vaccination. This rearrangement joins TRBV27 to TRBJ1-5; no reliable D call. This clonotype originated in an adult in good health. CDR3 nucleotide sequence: TGTGCCAGCAGTTTCGTGGCGTTGCTAGATCAGCCCCAGCATTTT. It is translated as CASSFVALLDQPQHF.